This is a list of T cell receptor beta chains from one sample in a study of PD-1 blockade in classical Hodgkin lymphoma. Profiling relied on immunoSEQ multiplex PCR, and the TCRdb table lists in-frame clones only, not all of them. The sample holds more than 40,000 clones, about 90% seen once. This specimen was peripheral blood mononuclear cells (PBMCs), taken at baseline. These TCRs come from a human donor with classical Hodgkin lymphoma. Both conserved end residues are part of each CDR3. A D gene is named only where the DNA matches it firmly. Expanded clones get a size class; other rows say once, few or many, or leave the size out.

DNA: TGTGCCAGGAGGGGCTGCCTCCTCTACGAGCAGTACTTC; CDR3: CARRGCLLYEQYF; J: TRBJ2-7; D: NA; V: TRBV27; size: NA
DNA: TGTGCCAGCAGTTCGGGTACCCTTAGCACAGATACGCAGTATTTT; CDR3: CASSSGTLSTDTQYF; J: TRBJ2-3; D: NA; V: TRBV27; size: NA
DNA: TGTGCCAGCAGGGAAGCGGGTTCGAACACCGGGGAGCTGTTTTTT; CDR3: CASREAGSNTGELFF; J: TRBJ2-2; D: NA; V: TRBV28; size: NA
DNA: TGTGCCAGCAGCTTAGTGCTAGGGACTAGCGCGAGGAATGAGCAGTTCTTC; CDR3: CASSLVLGTSARNEQFF; J: TRBJ2-1; D: TRBD2; V: TRBV11-3; size: NA
DNA: TGCGCCAGCAGCACCACCCCCGCCGGGGGCCAGAATGAGCAGTTCTTC; CDR3: CASSTTPAGGQNEQFF; J: TRBJ2-1; D: NA; V: TRBV4-3; size: NA
DNA: TGTGCCAGCAGTACCTACAGGGGCTCTGGGGCCAACGTCCTGACTTTC; CDR3: CASSTYRGSGANVLTF; J: TRBJ2-6; D: TRBD1; V: TRBV27; size: NA
DNA: TGCAGCGTTGCCGTAGGGTTCACCGGGGAGCTGTTTTTT; CDR3: CSVAVGFTGELFF; J: TRBJ2-2; D: NA; V: TRBV29-1; size: NA
DNA: TGTGCCAGCAGACGCAACAGGGGTCGTAATGAGCAGTTCTTC; CDR3: CASRRNRGRNEQFF; J: TRBJ2-1; D: TRBD1; V: TRBV11-2; size: NA
DNA: TGTGCCAGTAGTATCCGTCAGGGGTACGGCGGGGAGCTGTTTTTT; CDR3: CASSIRQGYGGELFF; J: TRBJ2-2; D: NA; V: TRBV19; size: NA
DNA: TGCGCCAGCAGCTTGGAGGGACAGGGGACCTATGGCTACACCTTC; CDR3: CASSLEGQGTYGYTF; J: TRBJ1-2; D: TRBD1; V: TRBV5-1; size: NA
DNA: TGTGCCAGCAAGGGGGCCCTAAGCACAGATACGCAGTATTTT; CDR3: CASKGALSTDTQYF; J: TRBJ2-3; D: TRBD1; V: TRBV2; size: NA
DNA: TGTGCCAGCAGCTTAGGCTTGGGGCAGGGATCCTACGAGCAGTACTTC; CDR3: CASSLGLGQGSYEQYF; J: TRBJ2-7; D: NA; V: TRBV7-2; size: NA
DNA: TGCGCCAGCAGCCAAATTGGCGGAGAGACCCAGTACTTC; CDR3: CASSQIGGETQYF; J: TRBJ2-5; D: NA; V: TRBV4-3; size: NA
DNA: TGTGCCAGCAGCTCTCTGACGGACGATACGCAGTATTTT; CDR3: CASSSLTDDTQYF; J: TRBJ2-3; D: NA; V: TRBV7-3; size: NA
DNA: TGTGCCAGCACCCTTTGGCTAGAGCAGTTCTTC; CDR3: CASTLWLEQFF; J: TRBJ2-1; D: NA; V: TRBV9; size: few
DNA: TGTGCCAGCAGCGAGGGACAGGGGGGCTCAGATACGCAGTATTTT; CDR3: CASSEGQGGSDTQYF; J: TRBJ2-3; D: TRBD1; V: TRBV7-3; size: NA
DNA: TGTGCCAGCAGTTGGCAACAGGGGGCGTTAGGTTTTGAAAAACTGTTTTTT; CDR3: CASSWQQGALGFEKLFF; J: TRBJ1-4; D: TRBD1; V: TRBV28; size: NA
DNA: TGTGCCAGCAGCGCAATCGTTGGTTTGGGGCTCTCTGGAAACACCATATATTTT; CDR3: CASSAIVGLGLSGNTIYF; J: TRBJ1-3; D: NA; V: TRBV4-2; size: NA
DNA: TGTGCCAGCAGCGTTAAGGACAGGGCCCAAGAGACCCAGTACTTC; CDR3: CASSVKDRAQETQYF; J: TRBJ2-5; D: TRBD1; V: TRBV9; size: few
DNA: TGTGCCAGCAGTAGGACAAACCGGGACATTTTAGGCTATGGCTACACCTTC; CDR3: CASSRTNRDILGYGYTF; J: TRBJ1-2; D: NA; V: TRBV28; size: few
DNA: TGTGCCACCAGCAAGGTGCGGGAGGCCGGCTACGAGCAGTACTTC; CDR3: CATSKVREAGYEQYF; J: TRBJ2-7; D: TRBD2; V: TRBV15; size: NA
DNA: TGTGCCAGCAGTTCAGGACTAGCGGGGGGCGGAGAGCAGTTCTTC; CDR3: CASSSGLAGGGEQFF; J: TRBJ2-1; D: TRBD2; V: TRBV6-6; size: NA
DNA: TGTGGCACCTCGGGCGGGAGGAACTCCTACGAGCAGTACTTC; CDR3: CGTSGGRNSYEQYF; J: TRBJ2-7; D: TRBD2; V: TRBV15; size: NA
DNA: TGTGCCAGCAGTTCGGTCGGGACAGTCTCCTACGAGCAGTACTTC; CDR3: CASSSVGTVSYEQYF; J: TRBJ2-7; D: TRBD1; V: TRBV28; size: NA
DNA: TGTGCCACCGAGTCAACAGGGGGCCGTGCCTACGAGCAGTACTTC; CDR3: CATESTGGRAYEQYF; J: TRBJ2-7; D: TRBD1; V: TRBV10-3; size: NA
DNA: TGTGCCAGCAGTGACCGGAGGGAAGCGTCGAGGAGCCAAGAGACCCAGTACTTC; CDR3: CASSDRREASRSQETQYF; J: TRBJ2-5; D: NA; V: TRBV6-4; size: NA
DNA: TGTGCCAGCAGCTTAATTATTGGAGCGGGAGTGGAGACCCAGTACTTC; CDR3: CASSLIIGAGVETQYF; J: TRBJ2-5; D: TRBD2; V: TRBV11-2; size: NA
DNA: TGCGCCAGCAGTCAATCGTCGCGGGAGGAGTTCTTC; CDR3: CASSQSSREEFF; J: TRBJ2-1; D: TRBD2; V: TRBV23-1; size: NA
DNA: TGTGCCAGCAGCTTAGAAGCTAGCGGGGGGTATGAGCAGTTCTTC; CDR3: CASSLEASGGYEQFF; J: TRBJ2-1; D: TRBD2; V: TRBV11-2; size: NA
DNA: TGCGCCAGCAGCACAAATGACAGGGCCACCGGGGAGCTGTTTTTT; CDR3: CASSTNDRATGELFF; J: TRBJ2-2; D: TRBD1; V: TRBV5-1; size: NA
DNA: TGCAGCGTTGAAGATGGTAACAGGGTAACCCACGAGCAGTACTTC; CDR3: CSVEDGNRVTHEQYF; J: TRBJ2-7; D: NA; V: TRBV29-1; size: NA
DNA: TGCGCCAGCAGCTTGGCCCGGGGGGTTAACTATGGCTACACCTTC; CDR3: CASSLARGVNYGYTF; J: TRBJ1-2; D: NA; V: TRBV5-1; size: NA
DNA: TGTGCCAGCAGGGGCATGGGCACCGGGGAGCTGTTTTTT; CDR3: CASRGMGTGELFF; J: TRBJ2-2; D: NA; V: TRBV27; size: NA
DNA: TGTGCCAGCACCGGGACAACCTATGGCTACACCTTC; CDR3: CASTGTTYGYTF; J: TRBJ1-2; D: NA; V: TRBV25-1; size: NA